This entry lists 24 T cell receptor beta chains sequenced from one sample in a study of T cells in Graves' hyperthyroidism and ophthalmopathy. Researchers took RNA transcripts and amplified the TCR beta CDR3 regions from them. Initially, a first-round RT-PCR of the TCR CDR3 employed the HTBI primer set. MiXCR, applied by TCRdb to the multiplex PCR reads, yields one record per CDR3 protein. The table includes a few hundred thousand distinct CDR3 sequences, roughly an eighth detected once. Sequencing was done on a sample of blood. The receptors come from a woman aged 18-35 years with Graves' hyperthyroidism.

As regards this clonotype: Since a much larger clone is just one base distant, this may be a read error. The conserved phenylalanine or tryptophan is not found at the CDR3 terminus, so this likely reflects a read error. The chain has TRBV24-1 and TRBJ1-2; D not certain. Germline V gene data show CDR1 as KGHDR and CDR2 as SFDVKD. The CDR3 runs to 13 residues. V gave up 5 bases and J gave up 4 bases, with 10 bases separating them. CDR3 sequence reads: CATSVSAFYGYTL. Written as DNA, the CDR3 is TGTGCCACCAGTGTGTCAGCGTTCTATGGCTACACCCTC.

Only a few counts were recorded for this clonotype. A much larger clone lies a single base off, so this may be a read error. The gene calls are TRBV12-3 or TRBV12-4 and TRBJ2-1; D perhaps matches TRBD2 (5 bases). This CDR3 has 14 residues. With 3 bases removed from V and 2 bases from J, the gap between germline ends came to 8 bases. The CDR3 is CASSLGSPYNEQFF. DNA for the CDR3: TGTGCCAGCAGTTTGGGGAGCCCCTACAATGAGCAGTTCTTC.

The table lists this clonotype with many counts. The rearrangement uses TRBV20-1 and TRBJ1-2; weak D call: TRBD1 (5 bases). The CDR3 covers 15 residues. The V gene's germline CDR1 is DFQATT and CDR2 SNEGSKA (reference sequence). V dropped 0 bases and J dropped 6 bases, with 17 bases sitting between them. DNA of the CDR3: TGCAGTGCTAGAGATCCGAGAGGGGTAGATCATGGCTACACCTTC. Its protein is CSARDPRGVDHGYTF.

There are many counts of this clonotype. The genes are TRBV5-6 and TRBJ1-1; no firm D call. The CDR3 totals 12 residues. The germline CDR1 and CDR2 sequences are SGHDT and YYEEEE. V was pared by 2 bases and J by 5 bases, with 7 bases between. Written as DNA, the CDR3 is TGTGCCAGCAGCTTTGTGGGGACTGAAGCTTTCTTT. This codes for CASSFVGTEAFF.

This clonotype was found a few times. The rearrangement uses TRBV7-9 and TRBJ2-1; 8 bases are shared with TRBD2. V trimming: 1 base; J trimming: 8 bases; junction bases outside the gene matches: 7. The CDR3 has 15 residues. In germline, CDR1 is SEHNR, CDR2 FQNEAQ (reference sequence). The CDR3 sequence: CASSLDGRASDEQFF. In DNA form, the CDR3 reads TGTGCCAGCAGCTTAGACGGGAGGGCCTCCGATGAGCAGTTCTTC.

This clonotype was seen ten or more times. The gene calls are TRBV11-2 and TRBJ2-3; maybe TRBD2 (6 bases). Germline CDR1 is SGHAT and CDR2 is FQNNGV. Trimming took off 3 bases at V and 5 bases at J, with 12 bases between the two ends. This CDR3 has 14 residues. The CDR3 nucleotides are TGTGCCAGCAGCTTGGGGACTCCTGGAGATACGCAGTATTTT. As protein: CASSLGTPGDTQYF.

The genes are TRBV7-9 and TRBJ2-5; D is ambiguous. The length of the CDR3 is 15 residues. The V gene lost 2 bases and the J gene lost 5 bases, with 15 bases spanning the gap. Per germline, CDR1 SEHNR and CDR2 FQNEAQ (reference sequence). In DNA, the CDR3 is TGTGCCAGCAGCTTACTGGGAACTTTAAGTGAGACCCAGTACTTC. It codes for CASSLLGTLSETQYF.

This clonotype came up many times. The chain links TRBV12-3 or TRBV12-4 to TRBJ2-7; D remains unclear. CDR3 size: 13 residues. Trimming left V 5 bases short and J 3 bases short, with 11 bases between. The CDR3 loop reads CASSPGPGYEQYF. In DNA form, the CDR3 reads TGTGCCAGCAGTCCCGGACCCGGCTACGAGCAGTACTTC.

This clonotype was detected ten times or more. The chain is built from TRBV20-1 and TRBJ1-1, with no clear D. The CDR3 loop spans 12 amino acids. Germline assignment: CDR1 DFQATT and CDR2 SNEGSKA (reference sequence). With 5 bases removed from V and 3 bases from J, the gap between germline ends came to 10 bases. CDR3 coding DNA: TGCAGTGCTTCCAATCTGGACACTGAAGCTTTCTTT. It is translated as CSASNLDTEAFF.

This clonotype has ten or more counts. V is TRBV5-1 and J is TRBJ2-1; 7 positions match TRBD2. CDR1 and CDR2 from the germline V gene are SGHRS and YFSETQ. The CDR3 extends over 17 amino acids. Trimming at V came to 0 bases and at J to 1 base, leaving 7 bases not matched to a gene. The DNA of the CDR3 is TGCGCCAGCAGCTTGGACGGTCTAGCGGAATCCTACAATGAGCAGTTCTTC. Its protein product is CASSLDGLAESYNEQFF.

This clonotype was seen only a few times. The chain joins TRBV19 to TRBJ1-2; no firm D call. Trimming left V 5 bases short and J 4 bases short, with 8 bases between. This CDR3 has 12 residues. Germline-derived CDR1 and CDR2 are LNHDA and SQIVND (reference sequence). This chain's CDR3 is CASSPIGYGYTF. CDR3 sequence (DNA): TGTGCCAGTAGTCCGATTGGCTATGGCTACACCTTC. Full variable domain (remainder filled in from reference TRBV19 and TRBJ1-2): DGGITQSPKYLFRKEGQNVTLSCEQNLNHDAMYWYRQDPGQGLRLIYYSQIVNDFQKGDIAEGYSVSREKKESFPLTVTSAQKNPTAFYLCASSPIGYGYTFGSGTRLTVV.

This clonotype appeared many times. V and J are TRBV6-2 or TRBV6-3 and TRBJ2-1; D not certain. Trimming took 6 bases from V and 7 from J, leaving 16 bases between them. This CDR3 has 14 residues. Germline V lookup: CDR1 MNHEY, CDR2 SVGEGT. In nucleotides, the CDR3 is TGTGCCAGCAGGCAGATGTTTGTCAGGAATGAGCAGTTCTTC. Amino acid sequence: CASRQMFVRNEQFF.

This clonotype occurred many times. The chain uses TRBV6-2 or TRBV6-3 and TRBJ2-3; D unresolved. Germline CDR1 MNHEY, CDR2 SVGEGT. Trimming cost V 6 bases and J 2 bases, with 18 bases left between them. This CDR3 is built from 16 residues. The CDR3 sequence: CASRRRPTSSTDTQYF. DNA of the CDR3: TGTGCCAGCAGGAGACGGCCTACGTCGTCCACAGATACGCAGTATTTT.

This clonotype was seen more than once but under ten times. This chain links TRBV29-1 with TRBJ1-2, with a possible D match to TRBD1 (5 bases). V was clipped by 4 bases and J by 3 bases, with 6 bases between them. Germline V lookup: CDR1 SQVTM, CDR2 ANQGSEA. The CDR3 sequence is 11 residues long. CDR3 protein: CSVGGDYGYTF. CDR3 in DNA: TGCAGCGTTGGAGGGGACTATGGCTACACCTTC.

This clonotype was counted many times. V usage is TRBV7-3 and J usage is TRBJ2-2, with 8 bases matching TRBD2. In germline, CDR1 is SGHTA, CDR2 FQGTGA. The CDR3 is 17 amino acids. J lost 6 bases, V lost 6 bases, and 15 bases had no gene match. The CDR3, as DNA: TGTGCCAGCAGTTCTACGAGCGGGGGCGTTGAATCCGGGGAGCTGTTTTTT. Encoded protein: CASSSTSGGVESGELFF.

This clonotype showed up many times. This chain links TRBV20-1 with TRBJ2-7; D is possibly TRBD2 (5 bases). Germline loops: CDR1 DFQATT, CDR2 SNEGSKA (reference sequence). This CDR3 spans 13 amino acids. Trimming removed 1 base from V and 5 bases from J, with 12 bases in between. CDR3 region: CSARGSGGDEQYF. The CDR3, as DNA: TGCAGTGCTAGAGGCAGCGGTGGGGACGAGCAGTACTTC.

The table lists this clonotype with a few counts. A much larger clone is a single base away; this may be a read error. This rearrangement joins TRBV20-1 to TRBJ2-3, with D unresolved. The CDR3 is 13 amino acids. CDR1 and CDR2 from the germline V gene are DFQATT and SNEGSKA (reference sequence). V gave up 1 base and J gave up 0 bases, with 5 bases separating them. The CDR3 coding sequence is TGCAGTGCTAGAGTTATGAGCACAGATACGCAGTATTTT. Its protein product is CSARVMSTDTQYF.

This clonotype appeared many times. The chain combines TRBV2 with TRBJ2-2, with D perhaps matching TRBD1 (6 bases). Germline-derived CDR1 and CDR2 are SNHLY and FYNNEI. V lost 5 bases and J lost 2, with 15 bases in between. The CDR3 has 16 amino acids. CDR3 bases: TGTGCCAGCAGTACACAGGGTAGGGGCAACACCGGGGAGCTGTTTTTT. This gives the protein CASSTQGRGNTGELFF. Full variable domain (remainder filled in from reference TRBV2 and TRBJ2-2): EPEVTQTPSHQVTQMGQEVILRCVPISNHLYFYWYRQILGQKVEFLVSFYNNEISEKSEIFDDQFSVERPDGSNFTLKIRSTKLEDSAMYFCASSTQGRGNTGELFFGEGSRLTVL.

A word on this clonotype: A read error is possible here, since a much larger clone lies one base away. The J gene is TRBJ1-5, the V gene TRBV19, with a tentative D call TRBD1 (5 bases). The length of the CDR3 is 18 residues. Germline CDR1 is LNHDA and CDR2 is SQIVND (reference sequence). The CDR3 DNA follows: TGTGCCAGTAGTGACTGGGGCCCTCTCCTACCGTACAATCGGCCCCAGCATTTT. Amino acids: CASSDWGPLLPYNRPQHF.

This clonotype came up many times. This rearrangement joins TRBV6-2 or TRBV6-3 to TRBJ2-1, with 9 bases fitting TRBD2. Germline CDR1 reads MNHEY; CDR2 reads SVGEGT. The CDR3 totals 15 residues. Losses at the gene ends were 4 bases for V and 3 bases for J; bases not matched to a gene: 4. CDR3 in DNA: TGTGCCAGCAGTTTGATAGCGGGAGTCTACAATGAGCAGTTCTTC. Its translation: CASSLIAGVYNEQFF.

This clonotype has ten or more counts. V is TRBV27 and J is TRBJ2-5, with D possibly matching TRBD2 (5 bases). The CDR3 has 17 amino acids. Germline V gene data show CDR1 as MNHEY and CDR2 as SMNVEV (reference sequence). V was cut by 8 bases and J by 5 bases, with 27 bases left in between. In nucleotides, the CDR3 is TGTGCCAGCTCACTCAATCCGGCCGGGGTGGGAGACGAGACCCAGTACTTC. The encoded protein is CASSLNPAGVGDETQYF.

This clonotype was found a few times. The chain links TRBV6-1 to TRBJ2-3; 9 bases are a match to TRBD1. In germline, CDR1 is MNHNS, CDR2 SASEGT. The CDR3 spans 17 residues. The V and J ends lost 4 bases and 3 bases, in that order; junction bases with no gene match: 11. The CDR3 region is CASSAQQGAMRTDTQYF. Written as DNA, the CDR3 is TGTGCCAGCAGTGCCCAACAGGGGGCGATGAGGACAGATACGCAGTATTTT.

The chain carries TRBV7-9 and TRBJ2-1, with 8 bases matching TRBD1. The germline V gene encodes CDR1 SEHNR and CDR2 FQNEAQ (reference sequence). The CDR3 loop spans 16 amino acids. V trimming: 0 bases; J trimming: 4 bases; junction bases outside the gene matches: 5. The CDR3 coding sequence is TGTGCCAGCAGCTTAGCCTTCAGGGACAGGTACAATGAGCAGTTCTTC. Amino acid sequence: CASSLAFRDRYNEQFF.

This clonotype was found many times. The chain couples TRBV10-3 to TRBJ1-1; a weak D match, TRBD1 (5 bases). Per the germline V gene, CDR1 is ENHRY and CDR2 is SYGVKD. This CDR3 is built from 13 residues. V gave up 8 bases and J gave up 3 bases, with 13 bases separating them. CDR3: CAIRVGGDTEAFF. In DNA form, the CDR3 reads TGTGCCATCCGAGTGGGAGGGGACACTGAAGCTTTCTTT.